Shown below are 24 T cell receptor beta chains from a single sample sequenced in a study of early T cells in non-severe SARS-CoV-2 infection. TCRdb used MiXCR to reprocess the 5' RACE reads, holding one entry per CDR3 protein. This table holds tens of thousands of distinct CDR3 sequences, under 15% found once. Material for sequencing was whole blood. The receptors derive from an adult who was a healthcare worker with PCR-confirmed SARS-CoV-2 infection or an uninfected control (not recorded which).

The CDR3 protein is CASRRGPAYGYTF. The CDR3 nucleotides are TGTGCCAGTAGGCGGGGACCGGCCTATGGCTACACCTTC. This chain connects TRBV19 to TRBJ1-2; D perhaps matches TRBD1 (5 bases). The CDR3 sequence is 13 residues long. Per the germline V gene, CDR1 is LNHDA and CDR2 is SQIVND (reference sequence). V shed 6 bases and J shed 4 bases, with 12 bases lying between them.

This clonotype was picked up a small number of times. The chain carries TRBV6-5 and TRBJ2-7, with TRBD1 matching over 7 bases. Germline V CDR1 and CDR2: MNHEY, SVGAGI. The CDR3 is 15 amino acids. Trimming at V came to 7 bases and at J to 9 bases, leaving 18 bases not matched to a gene. CDR3 sequence reads: CASMVRDSLWGRQYF. The DNA of the CDR3 is TGTGCCAGCATGGTGAGGGACAGTTTATGGGGTCGGCAGTACTTC.

A word on this clonotype: Mismatch with germline at one junction end may stem from a read error. The chain recombines TRBV20-1 with TRBJ2-2, with D unresolved. Per germline, CDR1 DFQATT and CDR2 SNEGSKA (reference sequence). This CDR3 is 13 amino acids long. For the CDR3, the DNA is TGCAATGCTAGATCGCGATGGACCGGGGAGCTGTTTTTT. The encoded protein is CNARSRWTGELFF.

This clonotype has more than one count but fewer than ten. The chain recombines TRBV6-5 with TRBJ1-1; TRBD1 agrees at 7 bases. Germline V CDR1 and CDR2: MNHEY, SVGAGI. V dropped 2 bases and J dropped 5; count of bases not matched to a gene: 5. The CDR3 runs 14 residues. CDR3 bases: TGTGCCAGCAGTTACGGGACAGCGGGAACTGAAGCTTTCTTT. It yields the protein CASSYGTAGTEAFF.

This clonotype occurred a few times. V is TRBV5-1 and J is TRBJ2-7; D might be TRBD1 or TRBD2, each matching 6 bases. The V gene lost 1 base and the J gene lost 2 bases, with 10 bases spanning the gap. Germline-derived CDR1 and CDR2 are SGHRS and YFSETQ. This CDR3 contains 14 residues. As DNA, the CDR3 is TGCGCCAGCAGCTTGACAGGGAGGCCCTACGAGCAGTACTTC. Translation: CASSLTGRPYEQYF. Full variable domain (rest looked up from reference TRBV5-1 and TRBJ2-7): KAGVTQTPRYLIKTRGQQVTLSCSPISGHRSVSWYQQTPGQGLQFLFEYFSETQRNKGNFPGRFSGRQFSNSRSEMNVSTLELGDSALYLCASSLTGRPYEQYFGPGTRLTVT.

The rearrangement uses TRBV4-1 and TRBJ1-6; D call uncertain. Germline assignment: CDR1 MGHRA and CDR2 YSYEKL. The CDR3 totals 15 residues. V was pared by 1 base and J by 7 bases, with 11 bases between. CDR3 nucleotide sequence: TGCGCCAGCAGCCAAGTGCGTCAGTTGAATTCACCCCTCCACTTT. This encodes CASSQVRQLNSPLHF.

This clonotype appeared many times. The chain combines TRBV7-9 with TRBJ2-7; 8 bases are shared with TRBD1. CDR1 and CDR2 from the germline V gene are SEHNR and FQNEAQ (reference sequence). Trimming took 5 bases from V and 2 from J; bases not matched to a gene: 11. The length of the CDR3 is 16 residues. This CDR3 reads CASSPWSTGAPYEQYF. CDR3 coding DNA: TGTGCCAGCAGCCCATGGTCGACAGGGGCCCCCTACGAGCAGTACTTC.

V is TRBV11-3 and J is TRBJ2-1, with unresolved D. CDR1 is SGHNT and CDR2 is YENEEA in the germline V gene. The V and J ends lost 1 base and 4 bases respectively, with 5 bases between them. There are 13 residues in the CDR3. The CDR3 sequence: CASSLGRYNEQFF. The CDR3 nucleotides are TGTGCCAGCAGCTTAGGTAGATACAATGAGCAGTTCTTC.

This clonotype occurred a few times. The chain links TRBV7-3 to TRBJ2-7; TRBD2 agrees at 13 bases. Germline values: CDR1 SGHTA, CDR2 FQGTGA. V lost 5 bases, J lost 2 bases, and 3 bases stayed unmatched. CDR3 length: 15 amino acids. CDR3: CASSPGTSGTYEQYF. In DNA, the CDR3 is TGTGCCAGCAGCCCCGGGACTAGCGGGACCTACGAGCAGTACTTC. Filled out from reference TRBV7-3 and TRBJ2-7, the complete variable domain reads GAGVSQTPSNKVTEKGKYVELRCDPISGHTALYWYRQSLGQGPEFLIYFQGTGAADDSGLPNDRFFAVRPEGSVSTLKIQRTERGDSAVYLCASSPGTSGTYEQYFGPGTRLTVT.

V gene TRBV5-1 combines with J gene TRBJ2-7; D is ambiguous. V lost 1 base to trimming and J lost 5 bases, with 16 bases between them. The CDR3 covers 15 residues. CDR1 SGHRS and CDR2 YFSETQ come from the germline V gene. The CDR3 reads CASSLRSAPDHEQYF. The CDR3 DNA reads TGCGCCAGCAGCTTGCGGAGTGCCCCGGACCACGAGCAGTACTTC.

This clonotype was recorded a few times. V gene TRBV28 combines with J gene TRBJ2-7; 9 nucleotides line up with TRBD1. V was pared by 7 bases and J by 2 bases, with 12 bases of the junction left unmatched. CDR3 length equals 16 residues. Germline CDR1 and CDR2: MDHEN and SYDVKM. CDR3 nucleotides: TGTGCCAGCACCACCCCCGGGACAGGGTTTACCTACGAGCAGTACTTC. Encoded protein: CASTTPGTGFTYEQYF.

This chain joins TRBV12-3 or TRBV12-4 and TRBJ2-1; 9 bases are shared with TRBD2. The CDR3 runs 14 residues. Trimming removed 7 bases from V and 5 bases from J; junction bases left unmatched: 6. The CDR3 region is CASKWREGHNEQFF. For the CDR3, the DNA is TGTGCCAGCAAATGGCGGGAGGGTCACAATGAGCAGTTCTTC.

The chain recombines TRBV20-1 with TRBJ2-2, with 11 bases aligning to TRBD2. J gave up 4 bases and V 4 bases, and 2 bases lay outside the gene matches. The CDR3 is made up of 14 amino acids. The germline CDR1 and CDR2 sequences are DFQATT and SNEGSKA (reference sequence). CDR3: CSATGTSGTGELFF. Written as DNA, the CDR3 is TGCAGTGCTACCGGGACTAGCGGCACCGGGGAGCTGTTTTTT.

This clonotype was seen ten or more times. The rearrangement joins TRBV10-3 to TRBJ2-3; D could derive from TRBD1 or TRBD2 (5 bases each). CDR1 and CDR2 from the germline V gene are ENHRY and SYGVKD. The CDR3 contains 11 residues. Trimming cost V 8 bases and J 3 bases, with 6 bases left between them. This CDR3 is CAIGGTDTQYF. The CDR3 bases are TGTGCCATCGGGGGAACAGATACGCAGTATTTT.

The V gene is TRBV24-1, the J gene TRBJ2-7; TRBD2 agrees at 8 bases. The ends lost 6 bases at V and 6 bases at J; junction bases unmatched: 3. CDR1 KGHDR and CDR2 SFDVKD come from the germline V gene. This CDR3 comprises 12 residues. This CDR3 is CATSPGRGEQYF. DNA of the CDR3: TGTGCCACCAGTCCCGGGAGGGGCGAGCAGTACTTC.

This clonotype was observed a few times. This chain joins TRBV2 and TRBJ2-7; 9 nucleotides align to TRBD2. V shed 7 bases and J 2 bases; nucleotides not matched to a gene: 9. Germline lookup yields CDR1 SNHLY and CDR2 FYNNEI. CDR3 length: 15 residues. The DNA for the CDR3 is TGTGCCAGCACCCAACTAGCGGGTGGGACCTACGAGCAGTACTTC. It specifies CASTQLAGGTYEQYF.

This clonotype came up a few times. The chain is built from TRBV7-8 and TRBJ2-1; TRBD2 aligns across 10 bases. CDR1 and CDR2 (germline): SGHVS, FQNEAQ. The CDR3 contains 14 residues. V shed 7 bases and J 8 bases; nucleotides not matched to a gene: 8. The chain's CDR3 is CASKGGLAGDEQFF. The DNA for the CDR3 is TGTGCCAGCAAGGGTGGTCTAGCGGGAGATGAGCAGTTCTTC.

The gene calls are TRBV6-6 and TRBJ1-2; TRBD1 aligns across 9 bases. The CDR3 length is 12 residues. Germline V gene data show CDR1 as MNHNY and CDR2 as SVGAGI (reference sequence). Trimming at V came to 11 bases and at J to 6 bases, leaving 7 bases not matched to a gene. DNA for the CDR3: TGTGCCGGGACAGGGCCTGGAGATGGCTACACCTTC. Protein product: CAGTGPGDGYTF.

V is TRBV27 and J is TRBJ2-4, with D maybe TRBD1 (5 bases). The CDR3 extends over 11 amino acids. Germline loops: CDR1 MNHEY, CDR2 SMNVEV (reference sequence). Trimming took off 5 bases at V and 8 bases at J, with 7 bases between the two ends. The CDR3 loop reads CASSAGHIQYF. The CDR3 bases are TGTGCCAGCAGTGCAGGGCACATTCAGTACTTC.

The chain combines TRBV20-1 with TRBJ2-1; 9 nucleotides agree with TRBD2. Per germline, CDR1 DFQATT and CDR2 SNEGSKA (reference sequence). J was trimmed by 2 bases and V by 6 bases; bases with no gene match: 8. This CDR3 is built from 15 residues. DNA of the CDR3: TGCAGTGCCCAGGCGAGCGGGAGGCCCTACAATGAGCAGTTCTTC. Protein sequence: CSAQASGRPYNEQFF.

This clonotype showed up just a few times. This chain uses TRBV7-9 with TRBJ2-7; D is perhaps TRBD1 (5 bases). V gave up 5 bases and J gave up 2 bases, with 16 bases separating them. CDR1 and CDR2 from the germline V gene are SEHNR and FQNEAQ (reference sequence). The CDR3 is 15 amino acids. CDR3 in amino acids: CASSPKPTDPYEQYF. As DNA, the CDR3 is TGTGCCAGCAGCCCCAAACCGACAGATCCCTACGAGCAGTACTTC.

Concerning this clonotype itself: One end of the junction is discordant with germline, which a read error may explain. The chain joins TRBV5-1 to TRBJ2-5; 13 positions agree with TRBD2. The CDR3 runs to 13 residues. Germline V CDR1 and CDR2: SGHRS, YFSETQ. For the CDR3, the DNA is TGCGCCAGCAGCTCCCGACTAGCGGGAGGAACAGTCTTC. Its protein is CASSSRLAGGTVF.

Comment on this clonotype: One end of the junction is discordant with germline, which a read error may explain. The rearrangement joins TRBV12-3 or TRBV12-4 to TRBJ2-1; perhaps TRBD2 as D (5 bases). The CDR3 spans 14 residues. The CDR3 reads CTSGKRAIGEPEFF. DNA for the CDR3: TGTACCAGCGGTAAACGCGCCATCGGGGAGCCGGAGTTCTTC.

The chain carries TRBV10-3 and TRBJ2-1; TRBD1 matches at 7 bases. The CDR3 has 12 residues. J lost 4 bases, V lost 8 bases, and 2 bases had no gene match. Germline-derived CDR1 and CDR2 are ENHRY and SYGVKD. The CDR3 here is CAIGTAYNEQFF. The DNA for the CDR3 is TGTGCCATCGGGACAGCTTACAATGAGCAGTTCTTC.